What follows is one T cell receptor (beta chain) and its context. This sample is drawn from a study of cytomegalovirus exposure and HLA in healthy donors. PCR used 60 Vbeta primers and 13 Jbeta primers. Generated by immunoSEQ multiplex PCR, the TCRdb table keeps only in-frame clones and is missing some. The profile shows some 130,000 clones, 80% to 85% of them singletons. V shed 6 bases and J shed 4 bases, with 10 bases lying between them. The CDR3 loop spans 13 amino acids. Germline CDR1 MDHEN, CDR2 SYDVKM. What was sequenced was PBMCs. The chain carries TRBV28 and TRBJ2-1; a possible D gene is TRBD2 (6 bases). This TCR came from a male donor in good health and CMV-seropositive. The CDR3 nucleotides read TGTGCCAGCAGAACCGGGACTTACAATGAGCAGTTCTTC. Translating gives CASRTGTYNEQFF.